The rows below give T cell receptor beta chains drawn from one sample of a study of early T cells in non-severe SARS-CoV-2 infection. TCRdb itself ran the 5' RACE reads through MiXCR, one entry per CDR3 protein. The table shows about 80,000 distinct CDR3 sequences, with more than 10% occurring only once. The sample was whole blood, taken at baseline. The receptors were gathered from an adult who was a healthcare worker with PCR-confirmed SARS-CoV-2 infection or an uninfected control (not recorded which). The donor label of this sample is uncertain. The CDR3 runs from the conserved cysteine through the conserved F or W. The D gene is left open where the match is weak. Some rows have no size entry. The others give once, few or many, or a class for an expanded clone.

d_gene: NA
abundance: medium-sized
j_gene: TRBJ2-5
v_gene: TRBV4-1
CDR3aa: CASSLYQRGGETQYF
CDR3nt: TGCGCCAGCAGCCTGTATCAAAGGGGCGGAGAGACCCAGTACTTC

d_gene: NA
abundance: NA
j_gene: TRBJ2-1
v_gene: TRBV6-2/TRBV6-3
CDR3aa: CASSPTWRSYNEQFF
CDR3nt: TGTGCCAGCAGCCCAACCTGGCGCTCCTACAATGAGCAGTTCTTC

d_gene: NA
abundance: NA
j_gene: TRBJ1-2
v_gene: TRBV9
CDR3aa: CASSPRGDYGYTF
CDR3nt: TGTGCCAGCAGCCCCCGTGGAGACTATGGCTACACCTTC

d_gene: TRBD2
abundance: NA
j_gene: TRBJ2-7
v_gene: TRBV5-5
CDR3aa: CASSRSEAAGARSYEQYF
CDR3nt: TGTGCCAGCAGCCGGTCCGAAGCAGCGGGGGCTCGATCCTACGAGCAGTACTTC

d_gene: NA
abundance: NA
j_gene: TRBJ1-2
v_gene: TRBV14
CDR3aa: CASSQDGRLYGYTF
CDR3nt: TGTGCCAGCAGCCAAGACGGGCGGCTCTATGGCTACACCTTC

d_gene: NA
abundance: few
j_gene: TRBJ1-1
v_gene: TRBV28
CDR3aa: CASRDGGSAFF
CDR3nt: TGTGCCAGCAGAGACGGGGGATCAGCTTTCTTT

d_gene: NA
abundance: few
j_gene: TRBJ2-1
v_gene: TRBV6-5
CDR3aa: CASSYSGYQANNEQFF
CDR3nt: TGTGCCAGCAGTTACTCCGGCTACCAGGCAAACAATGAGCAGTTCTTC

d_gene: NA
abundance: many
j_gene: TRBJ2-1
v_gene: TRBV11-2
CDR3aa: CASRTRPGPNEQFF
CDR3nt: TGTGCCAGCAGAACTAGGCCAGGTCCCAATGAGCAGTTCTTC

d_gene: TRBD2
abundance: NA
j_gene: TRBJ2-1
v_gene: TRBV11-2
CDR3aa: CASSSQRDPRDEQFF
CDR3nt: TGTGCCAGCAGCTCCCAGCGGGACCCCCGGGATGAGCAGTTCTTC

d_gene: NA
abundance: NA
j_gene: TRBJ2-7
v_gene: TRBV11-2
CDR3aa: CASSPTLPVEQYF
CDR3nt: TGTGCCAGCAGCCCCACCCTCCCCGTGGAGCAGTACTTC

d_gene: TRBD2
abundance: NA
j_gene: TRBJ2-5
v_gene: TRBV7-2
CDR3aa: CASSLGVGGGLETQYF
CDR3nt: TGTGCCAGCAGCTTAGGTGTCGGCGGGGGATTAGAGACCCAGTACTTC

d_gene: NA
abundance: few
j_gene: TRBJ2-3
v_gene: TRBV4-3
CDR3aa: CASSQGAGTKDTQYF
CDR3nt: TGCGCCAGCAGCCAAGGGGCAGGAACAAAAGATACGCAGTATTTT

d_gene: NA
abundance: few
j_gene: TRBJ1-2
v_gene: TRBV14
CDR3aa: CASSQDNGGYYGYTF
CDR3nt: TGTGCCAGCAGCCAAGATAACGGGGGATACTATGGCTACACCTTC

d_gene: NA
abundance: many
j_gene: TRBJ2-5
v_gene: TRBV5-4
CDR3aa: CASSSGKGSVETQYF
CDR3nt: TGTGCCAGCAGCTCCGGGAAGGGTTCCGTGGAGACCCAGTACTTC

d_gene: TRBD1
abundance: NA
j_gene: TRBJ1-6
v_gene: TRBV7-6
CDR3aa: CASSLGQGDNSPLHF
CDR3nt: TGTGCCAGCAGCTTAGGACAGGGGGATAATTCACCCCTCCACTTT

d_gene: TRBD1
abundance: few
j_gene: TRBJ2-2
v_gene: TRBV3-1
CDR3aa: CASSHPRWTGAGELFF
CDR3nt: TGTGCCAGCAGCCATCCCCGCTGGACAGGCGCCGGGGAGCTGTTTTTT

d_gene: NA
abundance: NA
j_gene: TRBJ2-3
v_gene: TRBV9
CDR3aa: CASSEGAGVDTQYF
CDR3nt: TGTGCCAGCAGCGAGGGGGCGGGGGTTGATACGCAGTATTTT

d_gene: NA
abundance: few
j_gene: TRBJ2-1
v_gene: TRBV20-1
CDR3aa: CSARPLALGRNGAYNEQFF
CDR3nt: TGCAGTGCTAGGCCCCTTGCCCTTGGGCGCAACGGAGCCTACAATGAGCAGTTCTTC

d_gene: NA
abundance: NA
j_gene: TRBJ1-6
v_gene: TRBV7-3
CDR3aa: CASSLNAVELSPLHF
CDR3nt: TGTGCCAGCAGCTTAAACGCGGTGGAGTTATCACCCCTCCACTTT

d_gene: NA
abundance: NA
j_gene: TRBJ1-5
v_gene: TRBV2
CDR3aa: CASSRVTQPQHF
CDR3nt: TGTGCCAGCAGTAGGGTAACTCAGCCCCAGCATTTT

d_gene: NA
abundance: many
j_gene: TRBJ1-1
v_gene: TRBV12-3/TRBV12-4
CDR3aa: CASSLYRIEAFF
CDR3nt: TGTGCCAGCAGTTTGTACAGGATTGAAGCTTTCTTT

d_gene: NA
abundance: many
j_gene: TRBJ2-7
v_gene: TRBV4-2
CDR3aa: CASSQGVYSYEQYF
CDR3nt: TGTGCCAGCAGCCAAGGGGTTTACTCCTACGAGCAGTACTTC

d_gene: TRBD2
abundance: few
j_gene: TRBJ2-5
v_gene: TRBV2
CDR3aa: CASSGGGRGLETQYF
CDR3nt: TGTGCCAGCAGTGGCGGTGGGCGGGGGTTAGAGACCCAGTACTTC

d_gene: NA
abundance: NA
j_gene: TRBJ2-3
v_gene: TRBV13
CDR3aa: CASSFSLTDTQYF
CDR3nt: TGTGCCAGCAGCTTTTCGTTGACAGATACGCAGTATTTT

d_gene: NA
abundance: once
j_gene: TRBJ1-1
v_gene: TRBV9
CDR3aa: CASSASSQGRTEAFF
CDR3nt: TGTGCCAGCAGCGCCTCCTCACAGGGAAGGACTGAAGCTTTCTTT

d_gene: NA
abundance: NA
j_gene: TRBJ1-6
v_gene: TRBV20-1
CDR3aa: CSAWTANSPLHF
CDR3nt: TGCAGTGCTTGGACAGCGAATTCACCCCTCCACTTT

d_gene: TRBD2
abundance: few
j_gene: TRBJ2-7
v_gene: TRBV20-1
CDR3aa: CSARVLAGVSYEQYF
CDR3nt: TGCAGTGCTAGAGTACTAGCGGGAGTCTCCTACGAGCAGTACTTC

d_gene: TRBD2
abundance: many
j_gene: TRBJ2-2
v_gene: TRBV4-2
CDR3aa: CASSQGLAGTGELFF
CDR3nt: TGTGCCAGCAGCCAAGGTCTAGCGGGGACCGGGGAGCTGTTTTTT

d_gene: NA
abundance: NA
j_gene: TRBJ1-5
v_gene: TRBV4-1
CDR3aa: CASSPRTSFSNQPQHF
CDR3nt: TGCGCCAGCAGCCCGCGAACATCCTTTAGCAATCAGCCCCAGCATTTT

d_gene: TRBD1
abundance: NA
j_gene: TRBJ1-5
v_gene: TRBV12-3/TRBV12-4
CDR3aa: CASSPRQGVYQPQHF
CDR3nt: TGTGCCAGCAGCCCACGACAGGGCGTGTATCAGCCCCAGCATTTT

d_gene: NA
abundance: many
j_gene: TRBJ2-5
v_gene: TRBV10-1
CDR3aa: CASSESSGTQYF
CDR3nt: TGCGCCAGCAGTGAGAGCTCCGGGACCCAGTACTTC

d_gene: NA
abundance: many
j_gene: TRBJ2-2
v_gene: TRBV24-1
CDR3aa: CATSDLTNTGELFF
CDR3nt: TGTGCCACCAGTGATTTGACGAACACCGGGGAGCTGTTTTTT

d_gene: TRBD2
abundance: many
j_gene: TRBJ2-2
v_gene: TRBV19
CDR3aa: CASSPQSGGTGELFF
CDR3nt: TGTGCCAGTAGTCCTCAATCGGGGGGAACCGGGGAGCTGTTTTTT

d_gene: NA
abundance: few
j_gene: TRBJ1-4
v_gene: TRBV10-3
CDR3aa: CAIRDPAVGKLFF
CDR3nt: TGTGCCATCAGGGACCCTGCCGTCGGAAAACTGTTTTTT

d_gene: NA
abundance: few
j_gene: TRBJ2-1
v_gene: TRBV2
CDR3aa: CASRGDPSSYNEQFF
CDR3nt: TGTGCCAGCAGAGGGGATCCTAGCTCCTACAATGAGCAGTTCTTC

d_gene: NA
abundance: NA
j_gene: TRBJ1-1
v_gene: TRBV6-2/TRBV6-3
CDR3aa: CASSYPVGMNTEAFF
CDR3nt: TGTGCCAGCAGTTACCCAGTAGGCATGAACACTGAAGCTTTCTTT

d_gene: NA
abundance: few
j_gene: TRBJ2-5
v_gene: TRBV5-6
CDR3aa: CASSFAGEETQYF
CDR3nt: TGTGCCAGCAGCTTTGCAGGGGAAGAGACCCAGTACTTC

d_gene: NA
abundance: NA
j_gene: TRBJ2-7
v_gene: TRBV30
CDR3aa: CAWSVSSSYEQYF
CDR3nt: TGTGCCTGGAGTGTATCCAGCTCCTACGAGCAGTACTTC

d_gene: TRBD1
abundance: NA
j_gene: TRBJ1-4
v_gene: TRBV19
CDR3aa: CASRDRDEKLFF
CDR3nt: TGTGCCAGTCGGGACAGGGATGAAAAACTGTTTTTT

d_gene: NA
abundance: many
j_gene: TRBJ2-5
v_gene: TRBV12-3/TRBV12-4
CDR3aa: CASTGGETQYF
CDR3nt: TGTGCCAGCACAGGGGGGGAGACCCAGTACTTC